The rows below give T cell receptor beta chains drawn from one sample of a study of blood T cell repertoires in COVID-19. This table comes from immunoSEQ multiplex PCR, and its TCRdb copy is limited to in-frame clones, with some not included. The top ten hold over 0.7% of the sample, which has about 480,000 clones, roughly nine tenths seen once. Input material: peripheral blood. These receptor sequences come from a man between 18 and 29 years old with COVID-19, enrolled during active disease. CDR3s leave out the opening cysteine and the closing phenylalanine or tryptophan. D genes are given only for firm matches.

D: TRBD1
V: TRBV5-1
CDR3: ASSFPRDSDRITEAF

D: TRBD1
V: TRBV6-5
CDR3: ASRRQGQETQY

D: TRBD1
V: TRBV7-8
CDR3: ASSRSGTGTLGRNTEAF

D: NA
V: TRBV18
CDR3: ASSQETQGGYT

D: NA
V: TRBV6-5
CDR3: ASSYTVRVPSSPLH

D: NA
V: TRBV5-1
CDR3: ASSLGWAENEQF

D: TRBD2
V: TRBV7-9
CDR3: ASAQREGSNEQF

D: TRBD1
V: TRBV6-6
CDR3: ASSSLYRGEETQY

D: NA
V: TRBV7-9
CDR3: ASSSLERGLHTEAF

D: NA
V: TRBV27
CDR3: ATAKRTHTEAF

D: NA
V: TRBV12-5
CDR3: ASGPGSYEQY

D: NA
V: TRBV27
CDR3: ASTPLGGGNIQY

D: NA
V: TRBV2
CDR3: ASNIVTGDEQF

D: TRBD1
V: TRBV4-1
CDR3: ASSQGTTGEWTGNTIY

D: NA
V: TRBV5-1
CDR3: ASSLHRERNTEAF